This T cell receptor beta chain derives from a study of shared clonotypes between healthy human individuals. This clone is a singleton in its sample. TCRdb's copy holds only in-frame clones and misses some; the assay was immunoSEQ multiplex PCR. The sample records around 320,000 clones, about nine tenths being singletons. The sample taken for sequencing was memory CD8+ T cells sorted from blood. Indicated subset: CD45RO+ cells pooled with CCR7-negative TemRA cells. The receptor's source is a man younger than 35 in good health.

The CDR3 is CASSGSAATDTQYF. The CDR3 DNA sequence: TGCGCCAGCAGTGGAAGCGCCGCCACAGATACGCAGTATTTT. This chain joins TRBV4-1 and TRBJ2-3; D call uncertain. CDR1 and CDR2 (germline): MGHRA, YSYEKL. The CDR3 contains 14 residues. The ends were cut back, 6 bases at V and 2 bases at J, with 12 bases in the middle.